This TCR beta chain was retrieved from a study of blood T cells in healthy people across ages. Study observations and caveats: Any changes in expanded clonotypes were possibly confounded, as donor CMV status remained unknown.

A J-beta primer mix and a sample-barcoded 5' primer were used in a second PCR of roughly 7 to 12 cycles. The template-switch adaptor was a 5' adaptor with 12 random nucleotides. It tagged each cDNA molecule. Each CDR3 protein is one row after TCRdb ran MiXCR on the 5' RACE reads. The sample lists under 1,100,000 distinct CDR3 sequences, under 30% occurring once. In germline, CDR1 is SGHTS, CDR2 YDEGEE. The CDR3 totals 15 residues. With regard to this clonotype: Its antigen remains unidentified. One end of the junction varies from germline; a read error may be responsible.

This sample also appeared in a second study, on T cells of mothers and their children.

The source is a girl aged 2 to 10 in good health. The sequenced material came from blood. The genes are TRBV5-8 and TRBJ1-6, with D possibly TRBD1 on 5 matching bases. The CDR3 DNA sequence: TGTGCCGGCAGCTTGTTTCAAGGGGCTCATTCACCCCTCCACTTT. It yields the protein CAGSLFQGAHSPLHF.